This entry describes one T cell receptor (beta chain). Its antigen is not known. The data were taken from a study of T cells in localized non-small cell lung cancer. Study-level findings and limits: Among the top 100 tumor clones, a median about 59 appeared in adjacent lung. It remains possible that heterogeneity exists, since only one tumor region was sequenced. The greatest T cell clonality was found in uninvolved adjacent lung (higher than in tumor).

The ends lost 3 bases at V and 10 bases at J; junction bases unmatched: 6. The CDR3 length is 13 residues. The germline V gene encodes CDR1 SGHNT and CDR2 YENEEA. Method: immunoSEQ multiplex PCR; TCRdb's copy keeps in-frame clones and lacks some. Here the sample spans some 15,000 clones, more than 80% being singletons. The sequence was obtained from an older female donor with stage I squamous cell lung carcinoma. The rearrangement joins TRBV11-3 to TRBJ2-1; TRBD1 agrees at 7 bases. Material: peripheral blood, obtained before any cancer treatment. CDR3 bases: TGTGCCAGCAGCTTTGGGTGGGGACAGGAGCAGTTCTTC. Translated, it gives CASSFGWGQEQFF.